Shown below are 20 T cell receptor beta chains from a single sample sequenced in a study of OX40 agonist ivuxolimab in advanced cancers. Assay used: immunoSEQ multiplex PCR; TCRdb lists only in-frame clones, some missing. The data show approximately 50,000 clones, approximately 80% seen once. The source material was CD4+ or CD8+ T cells sorted from blood, sampled in a trial of the OX40 agonist ivuxolimab. These receptors all stem from an adult with an advanced solid tumor such as melanoma, head and neck, liver or kidney cancer.

The chain carries TRBV28 and TRBJ2-7; 12 bases are a match to TRBD2. In germline, CDR1 is MDHEN, CDR2 SYDVKM. With V trimmed by 1 base and J by 7 bases, 8 bases remained unmatched. CDR3 length: 16 residues. Here the CDR3 DNA reads TGTGCCAGCAGTTTATCAGCTAGCGGGAGGGCCTGGGAGCAGTACTTC. Protein sequence: CASSLSASGRAWEQYF.

The chain links TRBV7-6 to TRBJ1-1, with D unclear. Trimming removed 5 bases at V and 4 bases at J, with 14 bases between. Per the germline V gene, CDR1 is SGHVS and CDR2 is FNYEAQ. There are 14 residues in the CDR3. CDR3 amino acids: CASSAGVLSTEAFF. The CDR3 coding sequence is TGTGCCAGCAGCGCCGGGGTTTTAAGCACTGAAGCTTTCTTT.

The sample holds a few counts of this clone. V is TRBV7-6 and J is TRBJ1-1; D is uncertain. CDR1 and CDR2 (germline): SGHVS, FNYEAQ. The CDR3 sequence is 14 residues long. V lost 3 bases and J 1 base, leaving 9 bases between the germline ends. CDR3 loop: CASSFEAGNTEAFF. CDR3 bases: TGTGCCAGCAGCTTTGAGGCAGGGAACACTGAAGCTTTCTTT.

J is TRBJ2-1 and V is TRBV4-2; a weak D match, TRBD2 (6 bases). CDR3 length: 16 amino acids. CDR1 and CDR2 from the germline V gene are LGHNA and YNFKEQ. V lost 0 bases, J lost 2 bases, and 11 bases lay in between. The CDR3 DNA sequence: TGTGCCAGCAGCCAAGATTGGGGGGAAGCCTACAATGAGCAGTTCTTC. It yields the protein CASSQDWGEAYNEQFF.

The rearrangement links TRBV11-3 to TRBJ2-1; TRBD2 matches 8 bases. J lost 4 bases, V lost 4 bases, and 6 bases had no gene match. CDR1 SGHNT and CDR2 YENEEA come from the germline V gene. The CDR3 is 15 amino acids. The CDR3 nucleotides read TGTGCCAGCAGCTCCGCCGGGACTAGTTACAATGAGCAGTTCTTC. Its protein product is CASSSAGTSYNEQFF. Filled out from reference TRBV11-3 and TRBJ2-1, the complete variable domain reads EAGVVQSPRYKIIEKKQPVAFWCNPISGHNTLYWYLQNLGQGPELLIRYENEEAVDDSQLPKDRFSAERLKGVDSTLKIQPAELGDSAVYLCASSSAGTSYNEQFFGPGTRLTVL.

This chain links TRBV27 with TRBJ2-7, with 11 positions matching TRBD2. Germline CDR1 reads MNHEY; CDR2 reads SMNVEV (reference sequence). The J segment lost 4 bases and the V segment lost 3 bases, leaving 5 bases of the junction unmatched. The CDR3 spans 15 residues. CDR3 region: CASSLTTSGNYEQYF. For the CDR3, the DNA is TGTGCCAGCAGTTTGACGACTAGCGGGAATTACGAGCAGTACTTC.

The sample holds one count of this clone. J is TRBJ2-5 and V is TRBV2; 13 nucleotides line up with TRBD2. V trimming: 3 bases; J trimming: 4 bases; junction bases outside the gene matches: 5. Per the germline V gene, CDR1 is SNHLY and CDR2 is FYNNEI. CDR3 length: 16 residues. As DNA, the CDR3 is TGTGCCAGCAGTGACGGACTAGCGGGGGTTTTAGAGACCCAGTACTTC. This sequence encodes CASSDGLAGVLETQYF.

The chain combines TRBV19 with TRBJ2-7, with 7 bases matching TRBD2. Trimming removed 4 bases from V and 6 bases from J; junction bases left unmatched: 9. Germline V gene lookup returns CDR1 LNHDA and CDR2 SQIVND (reference sequence). This CDR3 spans 14 amino acids. The CDR3 protein is CASSSTGTTGEQYF. The CDR3 nucleotides are TGTGCCAGTAGTAGTACCGGGACTACTGGCGAGCAGTACTTC.

This chain joins TRBV7-3 and TRBJ2-5; 7 bases are shared with TRBD1. The CDR3 length is 13 residues. From germline, CDR1 is SGHTA and CDR2 FQGTGA. J was trimmed by 5 bases and V by 4 bases; bases with no gene match: 4. The chain's CDR3 is CASSSTGSETQYF. CDR3 sequence (DNA): TGTGCCAGCAGCTCGACAGGGTCCGAGACCCAGTACTTC.

This sequence joins TRBV6-5 and TRBJ2-7, with D possibly being TRBD2 (7 bases). Deletions cut 2 bases from V and 7 bases from J, with 15 bases between. Looked up from germline, CDR1 is MNHEY and CDR2 is SVGAGI. CDR3 length: 14 amino acids. CDR3 in amino acids: CASSYPGTTGEQYF. DNA of the CDR3: TGTGCCAGCAGTTACCCAGGGACTACAGGGGAGCAGTACTTC.

The rearrangement uses TRBV7-2 and TRBJ2-4; 10 nucleotides align to TRBD1. The V and J ends lost 5 bases and 4 bases, in that order; junction bases with no gene match: 5. Germline-derived CDR1 and CDR2 are SGHTA and FQGNSA. The CDR3 covers 15 residues. The CDR3 reads CASSRDRGTKNIQYF. CDR3 bases: TGTGCCAGCAGCAGGGACAGGGGAACTAAAAACATTCAGTACTTC. Using reference TRBV7-2 and TRBJ2-4 for the parts outside the CDR3, the full variable domain is GAGVSQSPSNKVTEKGKDVELRCDPISGHTALYWYRQSLGQGLEFLIYFQGNSAPDKSGLPSDRFSAERTGGSVSTLTIQRTQQEDSAVYLCASSRDRGTKNIQYFGAGTRLSVL.

The chain joins TRBV7-2 to TRBJ2-7; D is uncertain. Trimming removed 7 bases from V and 3 bases from J, with 10 bases in between. The CDR3 runs to 12 residues. The V gene's germline CDR1 is SGHTA and CDR2 FQGNSA. The DNA of the CDR3 is TGTGCCAGCACCAATACCTACTACGAGCAGTACTTC. Protein sequence: CASTNTYYEQYF.

The chain has TRBV7-6 and TRBJ2-5; D is perhaps TRBD1 (5 bases). Trimming took off 7 bases at V and 1 base at J, with 31 bases between the two ends. The germline V gene has CDR1 SGHVS and CDR2 FNYEAQ. This CDR3 is 20 amino acids long. CDR3 protein: CASTRPQELLAGSSQETQYF. CDR3 bases: TGTGCCAGCACCCGACCACAGGAGTTATTGGCAGGGTCAAGCCAAGAGACCCAGTACTTC.

This clone was detected only once. The chain links TRBV7-9 to TRBJ2-5, with 7 bases matching TRBD2. V gave up 1 base and J gave up 5 bases; unmatched junction bases: 7. This CDR3 has 15 residues. CDR1 and CDR2 from the germline V gene are SEHNR and FQNEAQ (reference sequence). The DNA for the CDR3 is TGTGCCAGCAGCTTAGGAGGGAGGGATGTGGAGACCCAGTACTTC. As protein: CASSLGGRDVETQYF.

The count of this clone is one. This sequence joins TRBV29-1 and TRBJ1-2; 7 bases line up with TRBD1. The germline gives CDR1 SQVTM, CDR2 ANQGSEA. With 4 bases clipped from V and 5 bases from J, the junction kept 4 bases outside the gene matches. The CDR3 runs to 12 residues. The CDR3 is CSVVSGGYGYTF. DNA of the CDR3: TGCAGCGTTGTATCAGGGGGGTATGGCTACACCTTC.

V usage is TRBV7-9 and J usage is TRBJ2-5; a possible D gene is TRBD1 (6 bases). Germline values: CDR1 SEHNR, CDR2 FQNEAQ (reference sequence). V was cut by 1 base and J by 5 bases, with 11 bases left in between. This CDR3 spans 14 amino acids. Here the CDR3 DNA reads TGTGCCAGCAGCTTAGTGGGGGCGAGGGAGACCCAGTACTTC. It is translated as CASSLVGARETQYF.

The rearrangement uses TRBV9 and TRBJ2-1; no firm D call. Looked up from germline, CDR1 is SGDLS and CDR2 is YYNGEE. V lost 1 base, J lost 0 bases, and 5 bases lay in between. There are 14 residues in the CDR3. CDR3 DNA sequence: TGTGCCAGCAGCGTATCGAGCTCCTACAATGAGCAGTTCTTC. It yields the protein CASSVSSSYNEQFF.

This sequence joins TRBV2 and TRBJ2-1; the D is unclear. Germline CDR1 SNHLY, CDR2 FYNNEI. The CDR3 has 11 residues. The V gene lost 7 bases and the J gene lost 12 bases, with 13 bases spanning the gap. CDR3 coding DNA: TGTGCCAGCATTCAGAAGATTGGGCAGTTCTTC. As protein: CASIQKIGQFF.

The gene calls are TRBV28 and TRBJ2-4; D unclear. Germline V gene sequence: CDR1 MDHEN, CDR2 SYDVKM. Trimming removed 7 bases from V and 9 bases from J, with 31 bases in between. The CDR3 length is 18 residues. In DNA, the CDR3 is TGTGCCAGCACCCCATGGGGTACGGACGGCGAAATGAGTCTCATTCAGTACTTC. Translated, it gives CASTPWGTDGEMSLIQYF.

V usage is TRBV19 and J usage is TRBJ1-2, with a possible D match to TRBD1 (5 bases). The V end was cut by 3 bases, the J end by 7 bases, with 12 bases between. This CDR3 region has 13 residues. CDR1 and CDR2 from the germline V gene are LNHDA and SQIVND (reference sequence). The CDR3 DNA is TGTGCCAGTAGTATCGCAGGGAATGGTGGCTACACCTTC. As protein: CASSIAGNGGYTF.